This entry lists 5 T cell receptor beta chains sequenced from one sample in a study of patients and donors after allogeneic stem cell transplantation. A single record per CDR3 protein comes from TCRdb applying MiXCR to the RT-PCR reads. Among approximately 250,000 distinct CDR3 sequences listed, approximately 14% were seen once. The sample taken for sequencing was blood, either unsorted or a sorted T cell fraction (not recorded which). Every receptor here comes from a human donor who was either an allogeneic HSCT recipient or a stem cell or donor lymphocyte infusion donor (not recorded which). It is not recorded whose cells these are; they may come from a transplant donor.

This clonotype was seen a few times. The genes are TRBV11-2 and TRBJ1-1; 9 bases line up with TRBD1. Per the germline V gene, CDR1 is SGHAT and CDR2 is FQNNGV. The J segment lost 0 bases and the V segment lost 5 bases, leaving 4 bases of the junction unmatched. CDR3 length equals 15 residues. As DNA, the CDR3 is TGTGCCAGCAGCGCCTACAGGGGGCTGAACACTGAAGCTTTCTTT. The encoded protein is CASSAYRGLNTEAFF.

The chain uses TRBV5-1 and TRBJ2-1; TRBD2 aligns across 14 bases. The V segment lost 0 bases and the J segment 8 bases; nucleotides outside the gene matches: 7. CDR1 is SGHRS, CDR2 YFSETQ, per germline. The CDR3 runs 17 residues. CDR3 region: CASSLAGLAGGVDEQFF. In nucleotides, the CDR3 is TGCGCCAGCAGCTTGGCCGGACTAGCGGGGGGAGTCGATGAGCAGTTCTTC.

This clonotype has more than one count but fewer than ten. The chain is built from TRBV3-1 and TRBJ2-7; 9 bases match TRBD2. The germline CDR1 and CDR2 sequences are LGHDT and YNNKEL (reference sequence). The CDR3 consists of 15 residues. V was pared by 0 bases and J by 7 bases, with 7 bases of the junction left unmatched. The CDR3 nucleotides read TGTGCCAGCAGCCAAGATCTCGGCGGGGGGGCGGAGCAGTACTTC. Its translation is CASSQDLGGGAEQYF.

In its sample, this clonotype was seen many times. The chain is built from TRBV6-5 and TRBJ2-5; possibly TRBD2 for D (6 bases). Germline-derived CDR1 and CDR2 are MNHEY and SVGAGI. This CDR3 is 16 amino acids long. The V end lost 2 bases, the J end lost 1 base, and 14 bases lay between the germline ends. In nucleotides, the CDR3 is TGTGCCAGCAGTTACCGGGAGCCCCACCTCCAAGAGACCCAGTACTTC. Translating it yields CASSYREPHLQETQYF.

This clonotype was counted a few times. The chain is built from TRBV4-2 and TRBJ1-6; weak D call: TRBD1 (5 bases). CDR1 LGHNA and CDR2 YNFKEQ come from the germline V gene. The CDR3 runs 15 residues. V dropped 2 bases and J dropped 10 bases, with 15 bases sitting between them. The CDR3 DNA reads as TGTGCCAGCAGCCAAAGGGGACTCAGGGTCTCACCCCTCCACTTT. Its protein is CASSQRGLRVSPLHF.